Included here is one T cell receptor (beta chain) sequence, with context. Genomic DNA acted as the template from which TCR beta VDJ combination and CDR3 sequence profiling were carried out. TCRdb reanalysed the reads using MiXCR and keeps one entry per CDR3 protein. The table records hundreds of thousands of distinct CDR3 sequences, around 30% of them present only once. It was patients with CD8+CD57+ cell expansion by flow cytometry who were chosen for sequencing. This CDR3 region has 15 residues. Germline V gene data show CDR1 as MGHDK and CDR2 as SYGVNS. J lost 4 bases, V lost 6 bases, and 9 bases had no gene match. This sample was taken from a study of CD8+CD57+ T cells in acquired aplastic anemia.

This chain links TRBV25-1 with TRBJ1-5; 7 bases are shared with TRBD1. The clonotype comes from a human donor with aplastic anemia. Material for sequencing was sorted CD4+, CD8+, or CD8+CD57+ T cells (not recorded which) from PBMCs. The CDR3 reads CASRAYRGGNQPQHF. CDR3 coding DNA: TGTGCCAGCAGAGCTTACAGGGGCGGTAATCAGCCCCAGCATTTT.